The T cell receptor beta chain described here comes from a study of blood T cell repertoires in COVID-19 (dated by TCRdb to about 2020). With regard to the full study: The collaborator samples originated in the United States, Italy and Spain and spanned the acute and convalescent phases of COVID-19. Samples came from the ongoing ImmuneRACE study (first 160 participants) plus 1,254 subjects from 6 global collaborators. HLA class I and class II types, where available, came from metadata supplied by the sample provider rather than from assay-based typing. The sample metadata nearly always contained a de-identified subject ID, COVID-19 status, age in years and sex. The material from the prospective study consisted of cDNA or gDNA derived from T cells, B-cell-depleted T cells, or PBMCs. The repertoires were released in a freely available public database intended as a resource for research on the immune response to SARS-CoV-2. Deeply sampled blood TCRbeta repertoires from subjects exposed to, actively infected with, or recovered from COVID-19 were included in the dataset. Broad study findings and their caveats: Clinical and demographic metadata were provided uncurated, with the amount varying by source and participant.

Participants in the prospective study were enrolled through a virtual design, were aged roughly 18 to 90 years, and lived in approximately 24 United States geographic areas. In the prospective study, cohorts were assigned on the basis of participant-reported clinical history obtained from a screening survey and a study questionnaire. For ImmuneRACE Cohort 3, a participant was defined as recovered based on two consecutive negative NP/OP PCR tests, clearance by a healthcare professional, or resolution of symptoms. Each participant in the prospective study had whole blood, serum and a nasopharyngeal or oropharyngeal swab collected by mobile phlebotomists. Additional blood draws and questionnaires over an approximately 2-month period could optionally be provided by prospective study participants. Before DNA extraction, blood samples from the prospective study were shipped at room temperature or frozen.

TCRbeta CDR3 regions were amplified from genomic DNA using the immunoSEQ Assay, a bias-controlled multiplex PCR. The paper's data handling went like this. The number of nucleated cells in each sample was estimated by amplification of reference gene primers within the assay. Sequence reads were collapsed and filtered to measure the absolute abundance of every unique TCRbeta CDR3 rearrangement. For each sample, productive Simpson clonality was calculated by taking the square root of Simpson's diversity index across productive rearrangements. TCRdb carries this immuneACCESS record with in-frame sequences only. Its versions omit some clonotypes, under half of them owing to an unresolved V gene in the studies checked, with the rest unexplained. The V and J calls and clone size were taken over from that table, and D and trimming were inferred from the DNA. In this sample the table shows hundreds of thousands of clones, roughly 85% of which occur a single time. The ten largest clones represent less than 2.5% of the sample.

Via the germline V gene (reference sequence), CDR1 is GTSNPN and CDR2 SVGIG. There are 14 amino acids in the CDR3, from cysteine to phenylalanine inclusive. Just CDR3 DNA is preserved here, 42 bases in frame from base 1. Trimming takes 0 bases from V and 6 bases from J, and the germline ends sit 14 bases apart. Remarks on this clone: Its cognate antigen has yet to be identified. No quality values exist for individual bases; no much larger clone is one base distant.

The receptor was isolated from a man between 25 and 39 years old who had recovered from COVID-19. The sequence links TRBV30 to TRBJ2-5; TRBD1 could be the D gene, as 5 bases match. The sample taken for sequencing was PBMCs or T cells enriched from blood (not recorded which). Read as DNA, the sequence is TGTGCCTGGAGTGTAGGTCAGGGTGGACAGACCCAGTACTTC. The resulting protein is CAWSVGQGGQTQYF.